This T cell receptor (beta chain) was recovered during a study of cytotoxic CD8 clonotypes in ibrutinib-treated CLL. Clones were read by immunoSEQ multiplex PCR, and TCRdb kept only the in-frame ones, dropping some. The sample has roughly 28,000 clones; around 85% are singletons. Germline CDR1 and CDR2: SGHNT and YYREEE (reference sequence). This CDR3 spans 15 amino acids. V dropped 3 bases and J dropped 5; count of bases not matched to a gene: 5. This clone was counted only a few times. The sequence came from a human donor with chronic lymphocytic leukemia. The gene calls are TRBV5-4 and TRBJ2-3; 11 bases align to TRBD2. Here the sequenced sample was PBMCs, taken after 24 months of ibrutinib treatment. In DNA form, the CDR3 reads TGTGCCAGCAGCTCGACTAGCGGGAATAGAGATACGCAGTATTTT. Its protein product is CASSSTSGNRDTQYF.